The 31 T cell receptor beta chains reported below all come from one sample, sequenced in a study of blood T cell repertoires in COVID-19 (dated by TCRdb to between 2020 and 2021). The protocol used for the library was the immunoSEQ multiplex PCR assay. TCRdb retrieved this table from immuneACCESS and kept in-frame rearrangements only. Not all clones are present; in checked studies, unresolved V genes account for under half, and no reason is known for the remainder. The sample yields under 120,000 clones; under 75% were counted once. The ten largest clones add up to about 5.9% of the sample. The sequencing sample was made of peripheral blood. The receptor set was obtained from a man at least 80 years old with acute or convalescent COVID-19.

The genes are TRBV5-1 and TRBJ2-3; no reliable D call. The CDR3 totals 15 residues. Germline V gives CDR1 SGHRS, CDR2 YFSETQ. The V and J ends lost 3 bases and 0 bases respectively, with 11 bases between them. The CDR3: CASSSQTSSTDTQYF. CDR3 in DNA: TGCGCCAGCAGCTCGCAGACATCTAGCACAGATACGCAGTATTTT.

This clone was detected only a few times. The V and J genes are TRBV5-4 and TRBJ2-6, with 7 bases fitting TRBD1. Germline V gives CDR1 SGHNT, CDR2 YYREEE (reference sequence). The CDR3 has 13 amino acids. After removal of 4 bases from V and 8 bases from J, the junction contained 3 bases not matched to a gene. The CDR3 region is CASSKTGPNVLTF. CDR3 sequence (DNA): TGTGCCAGCAGCAAGACAGGGCCCAACGTCCTGACTTTC.

The sample holds many counts of this clone. This chain links TRBV28 with TRBJ1-2, with D possibly matching TRBD1 (6 bases). The germline V gene has CDR1 MDHEN and CDR2 SYDVKM. The CDR3 has 16 amino acids. Between the trimmed V and J ends, which lost 6 bases and 4 bases, there was a span of 21 bases. In nucleotides, the CDR3 is TGTGCCAGCAGCCCGACAGGACCACGGGTTGGCTATGGCTACACCTTC. It yields the protein CASSPTGPRVGYGYTF.

V is TRBV9 and J is TRBJ1-3; D remains ambiguous. The CDR3 runs 14 residues. Germline V CDR1 and CDR2: SGDLS, YYNGEE. V dropped 2 bases and J dropped 2 bases, with 8 bases sitting between them. CDR3 coding DNA: TGTGCCAGCAGCGTTGGCGAGGCTGGAAACACCATATATTTT. Translating gives CASSVGEAGNTIYF.

The table lists this clone with a few counts. The chain recombines TRBV10-3 with TRBJ1-1; a possible D gene is TRBD1 (6 bases). Germline CDR1 reads ENHRY; CDR2 reads SYGVKD. V was clipped by 6 bases and J by 3 bases, with 8 bases between them. The CDR3 loop spans 12 amino acids. CDR3 nucleotide sequence: TGTGCCATCAGGGACAGTGACACTGAAGCTTTCTTT. It codes for CAIRDSDTEAFF.

The V call is TRBV7-2, the J call TRBJ1-2, with no clear D. Trimming took 0 bases from V and 1 from J, leaving 6 bases between them. Germline lookup yields CDR1 SGHTA and CDR2 FQGNSA. The CDR3 totals 14 residues. CDR3 DNA sequence: TGTGCCAGCAGCTTAGCGCTAAGTAACTATGGCTACACCTTC. Its protein is CASSLALSNYGYTF.

The V call is TRBV7-8, the J call TRBJ2-3; the match to TRBD2 covers 9 bases. Germline CDR1 SGHVS, CDR2 FQNEAQ. The junction had 12 bases not matched to a gene; V was cut back by 5 bases and J by 6 bases. The CDR3 length is 16 residues. CDR3 nucleotides: TGTGCCAGCAGCCCCCCCTTGCGGGAGGGCGCCGATACGCAGTATTTT. Translating it yields CASSPPLREGADTQYF. The full variable domain, with the rest looked up from reference TRBV7-8 and TRBJ2-3, is GAGVSQSPRYKVAKRGQDVALRCDPISGHVSLFWYQQALGQGPEFLTYFQNEAQLDKSGLPSDRFFAERPEGSVSTLKIQRTQQEDSAVYLCASSPPLREGADTQYFGPGTRLTVL.

V and J are TRBV6-2 or TRBV6-3 and TRBJ1-2; no clear D gene. Germline loops: CDR1 MNHEY, CDR2 SVGEGT. Trimming took off 3 bases at V and 7 bases at J, with 15 bases between the two ends. There are 14 residues in the CDR3. The CDR3 region is CASSYRVAAGGYTF. In DNA, the CDR3 is TGTGCCAGCAGTTATCGCGTCGCGGCGGGTGGCTACACCTTC.

The chain uses TRBV18 and TRBJ2-3, with TRBD2 as a possible D gene (6 bases). V was trimmed by 4 bases and J by 4 bases, leaving 15 bases between them. The germline V gene has CDR1 KGHSH and CDR2 LQKENI. This CDR3 is built from 15 residues. As DNA, the CDR3 is TGTGCCAGCTCACTTGGGACTTCGGGGGCAGATACGCAGTATTTT. This gives the protein CASSLGTSGADTQYF.

This clone was seen a few times. This chain uses TRBV24-1 with TRBJ2-3; 7 bases line up with TRBD1. Germline CDR1 is KGHDR and CDR2 is SFDVKD. CDR3 length equals 16 residues. V lost 9 bases, J lost 0 bases, and 11 bases stayed unmatched. Here the CDR3 DNA reads TGTGCCACCGCCCGGGACAGTACACCTAGCACAGATACGCAGTATTTT. Its translation: CATARDSTPSTDTQYF.

The chain uses TRBV28 and TRBJ1-1; D unclear. CDR1 is MDHEN and CDR2 is SYDVKM in the germline V gene. Trimming shortened V by 3 bases and J by 0 bases, and 8 bases separated the two germline ends. CDR3 length: 14 amino acids. In nucleotides, the CDR3 is TGTGCCAGCAGTTTGTTTGGCTTGAACACTGAAGCTTTCTTT. It codes for CASSLFGLNTEAFF. Full variable domain (missing parts from reference TRBV28 and TRBJ1-1): DVKVTQSSRYLVKRTGEKVFLECVQDMDHENMFWYRQDPGLGLRLIYFSYDVKMKEKGDIPEGYSVSREKKERFSLILESASTNQTSMYLCASSLFGLNTEAFFGQGTRLTVV.

In DNA, the CDR3 is TGCGCCAGCAGTCGTACAGGGGCGCCGGAGCAGTTCTTC. It specifies CASSRTGAPEQFF. The genes are TRBV4-1 and TRBJ2-1; 7 bases are shared with TRBD1. Unmatched junction bases numbered 9, after V lost 6 bases and J lost 10 bases. Germline loops: CDR1 MGHRA, CDR2 YSYEKL. The CDR3 is 13 residues long.

V is TRBV5-1 and J is TRBJ1-1; 7 nucleotides line up with TRBD1. Unmatched junction bases numbered 1, after V lost 2 bases and J lost 3 bases. The length of the CDR3 is 13 residues. Germline V gives CDR1 SGHRS, CDR2 YFSETQ. The CDR3 region has the DNA TGCGCCAGCAGCTTCCAGGGGGACACTGAAGCTTTCTTT. This encodes CASSFQGDTEAFF.

This chain connects TRBV7-2 to TRBJ1-3; no clear D. The CDR3 runs to 17 residues. Germline V gene data show CDR1 as SGHTA and CDR2 as FQGNSA. Trimming took 6 bases from V and 0 from J, leaving 18 bases between them. CDR3 sequence reads: CASSQTSITSSGNTIYF. The DNA of the CDR3 is TGTGCCAGCAGTCAGACTTCCATAACCTCCTCTGGAAACACCATATATTTT.

In its sample, this clone was seen once. The chain has TRBV6-2 or TRBV6-3 and TRBJ2-5; D perhaps matches TRBD2 (5 bases). Germline lookup yields CDR1 MNHEY and CDR2 SVGEGT. Trimming removed 5 bases at V and 2 bases at J, with 12 bases between. This CDR3 spans 14 amino acids. CDR3 sequence (DNA): TGTGCCAGCAGTCCCTTAGGACTGCAAGAGACCCAGTACTTC. Protein: CASSPLGLQETQYF.

As for this clone: A read error may produce the germline difference seen at one junction end. The chain couples TRBV7-9 to TRBJ1-3; D is uncertain. CDR1 and CDR2 (germline): SEHNR, FQNEAQ (reference sequence). The CDR3 covers 10 residues. Written as DNA, the CDR3 is TGTGCCAGCAGCTTAAGTAGTTTACATTTT. Its protein product is CASSLSSLHF.

The chain links TRBV28 to TRBJ2-6; possible D gene TRBD1, 5 bases. Germline-derived CDR1 and CDR2 are MDHEN and SYDVKM. V dropped 6 bases and J dropped 0 bases, with 6 bases sitting between them. This CDR3 contains 14 residues. In nucleotides, the CDR3 is TGTGCCAGCAGCAGGGCCTCTGGGGCCAACGTCCTGACTTTC. Translated: CASSRASGANVLTF.

This clone showed up just once. The V gene is TRBV21-1, the J gene TRBJ1-2; TRBD1 is the table's D call, not checked against the DNA. TRBV21-1 is marked as a pseudogene. The CDR3 length is 20 residues. Here the CDR3 reads CASSKAGQGAKGTSDGGYTF. In DNA form, the CDR3 reads TGTGCCAGCAGCAAAGCGGGACAGGGGGCTAAGGGGACATCTGACGGAGGCTACACCTTC.

The chain's CDR3 is CASSTPRTALLENEKLFF. The CDR3 nucleotides read TGTGCCAGCAGTACCCCCCGGACAGCGCTCCTCGAAAATGAAAAACTGTTTTTT. The V gene is TRBV11-2, the J gene TRBJ1-4; maybe TRBD1 (6 bases). Germline loops: CDR1 SGHAT, CDR2 FQNNGV. The CDR3 sequence is 18 residues long. Trimming removed 6 bases from V and 5 bases from J, with 25 bases in between. The full variable domain, rest sourced from reference TRBV11-2 and TRBJ1-4, is EAGVAQSPRYKIIEKRQSVAFWCNPISGHATLYWYQQILGQGPKLLIQFQNNGVVDDSQLPKDRFSAERLKGVDSTLKIQPAKLEDSAVYLCASSTPRTALLENEKLFFGSGTQLSVL.

The chain couples TRBV7-2 to TRBJ2-7; 7 bases fit TRBD2. This CDR3 has 14 residues. The ends lost 6 bases at V and 3 bases at J; junction bases unmatched: 8. Germline assignment: CDR1 SGHTA and CDR2 FQGNSA. In DNA, the CDR3 is TGTGCCAGCAGGTTGGGGGGGTCATTCTACGAGCAGTACTTC. Protein sequence: CASRLGGSFYEQYF.

J is TRBJ1-5 and V is TRBV23-1; D unclear. TRBV23-1 is sorted into the ORF group, with uncertain function. Between the trimmed V and J ends, which lost 5 bases and 2 bases, there was a span of 16 bases. The CDR3 loop spans 16 amino acids. The CDR3 loop is CASSGENGRGNQPQHF. CDR3 in DNA: TGCGCCAGCAGTGGGGAGAATGGCCGGGGCAATCAGCCCCAGCATTTT.

In this sample, this clone turned up a few times. CDR3 region: CASKRGGETQYF. CDR3 DNA: TGTGCCAGCAAGAGGGGAGGAGAGACCCAGTACTTC. V and J are TRBV28 and TRBJ2-5, with a possible D match to TRBD2 (6 bases). Germline V gene sequence: CDR1 MDHEN, CDR2 SYDVKM. This CDR3 spans 12 amino acids. V lost 7 bases and J 4 bases, leaving 10 bases between the germline ends.

For the CDR3, the DNA is TGTGCCAGCAGTTTTGGCAGGGGCGCCTACAATGAGCAGTTCTTC. This sequence encodes CASSFGRGAYNEQFF. The chain links TRBV2 to TRBJ2-1, with D perhaps matching TRBD1 (6 bases). Trimming pared 5 bases from V and 2 bases from J, leaving 13 bases between. The CDR3 sequence is 15 residues long. Germline-derived CDR1 and CDR2 are SNHLY and FYNNEI. The variable domain in full, completed from reference TRBV2 and TRBJ2-1, reads EPEVTQTPSHQVTQMGQEVILRCVPISNHLYFYWYRQILGQKVEFLVSFYNNEISEKSEIFDDQFSVERPDGSNFTLKIRSTKLEDSAMYFCASSFGRGAYNEQFFGPGTRLTVL.

This rearrangement joins TRBV30 to TRBJ2-1; maybe TRBD1 (5 bases). V was trimmed by 8 bases and J by 5 bases, leaving 19 bases between them. From germline, CDR1 is GTSNPN and CDR2 SVGIG (reference sequence). This CDR3 has 14 amino acids. The CDR3 sequence is CAGARALRDNEQFF. The CDR3 DNA reads as TGTGCCGGGGCGAGAGCTCTACGGGACAATGAGCAGTTCTTC. The full variable domain, rest sourced from reference TRBV30 and TRBJ2-1, is SQTIHQWPATLVQPVGSPLSLECTVEGTSNPNLYWYRQAAGRGLQLLFYSVGIGQISSEVPQNLSASRPQDRQFILSSKKLLLSDSGFYLCAGARALRDNEQFFGPGTRLTVL.

The chain is built from TRBV7-2 and TRBJ2-2, with D perhaps TRBD1 (5 bases). Germline CDR1 is SGHTA and CDR2 is FQGNSA. The CDR3 totals 14 residues. Trimming pared 2 bases from V and 2 bases from J, leaving 6 bases between. In DNA, the CDR3 is TGTGCCAGCAGCTTACAGGGAAACACCGGGGAGCTGTTTTTT. This translates into CASSLQGNTGELFF.

This clone was observed once. The chain links TRBV5-1 to TRBJ1-2, with D unresolved. The CDR3 is 13 residues long. Germline CDR1 and CDR2: SGHRS and YFSETQ. V dropped 7 bases and J dropped 8 bases, with 18 bases sitting between them. The CDR3 loop is CASSDPGARGYTF. The CDR3 DNA reads TGCGCCAGCTCCGACCCCGGAGCCCGGGGCTACACCTTC.

This clone has just one count. This rearrangement joins TRBV19 to TRBJ2-3; maybe TRBD1 (7 bases). There are 14 residues in the CDR3. CDR1 is LNHDA, CDR2 SQIVND, per germline (reference sequence). Trimming stripped 3 bases from V and 7 bases from J, with 14 bases between. The CDR3 nucleotides are TGTGCCAGTAGTATGCGGCAGGGGGGACATACGCAGTATTTT. It is translated as CASSMRQGGHTQYF.

The V call is TRBV6-5, the J call TRBJ1-5; no reliable D call. The CDR3 sequence is 14 residues long. V was cut by 6 bases and J by 5 bases, with 14 bases left in between. The germline gives CDR1 MNHEY, CDR2 SVGAGI. The DNA of the CDR3 is TGTGCCAGCAGGGAGAGGGCCAATTATCAGCCCCAGCATTTT. Translation: CASRERANYQPQHF.

The sample holds a few counts of this clone. J is TRBJ2-1 and V is TRBV24-1; TRBD2 agrees at 11 bases. The V segment lost 2 bases and the J segment 8 bases; nucleotides outside the gene matches: 4. The CDR3 is made up of 15 amino acids. The V gene's germline CDR1 is KGHDR and CDR2 SFDVKD. The CDR3 is CATSDSLAGGYEQFF. CDR3 nucleotides: TGTGCCACCAGTGATTCCCTAGCGGGGGGCTATGAGCAGTTCTTC.

This chain connects TRBV7-2 to TRBJ2-1; 7 bases line up with TRBD2. The CDR3 sequence is 12 residues long. Germline V gene sequence: CDR1 SGHTA, CDR2 FQGNSA. V lost 5 bases, J lost 11 bases, and 6 bases stayed unmatched. CDR3: CASSPGLSKQFF. CDR3 coding DNA: TGTGCCAGCAGCCCGGGACTAAGCAAGCAGTTCTTC.

The chain links TRBV14 to TRBJ2-1; 7 bases are a match to TRBD2. J gave up 6 bases and V 4 bases, and 6 bases lay outside the gene matches. Per germline, CDR1 SGHDN and CDR2 FVKESK. The CDR3 has 14 amino acids. The CDR3 loop reads CASSPGTMLNEQFF. The CDR3 DNA sequence: TGTGCCAGCAGCCCCGGGACTATGCTCAATGAGCAGTTCTTC.